The 7 T cell receptor beta chains below were found in one sample sequenced in a study of beta chain features in type 1 diabetes. Expressed TCRB transcripts got sequenced, as all isolated RNA was reverse transcribed. Some clones are missing from TCRdb's copy, which holds only in-frame ones; the method was immunoSEQ multiplex PCR. This table has about 320,000 clones, around 15% appearing once. The sequenced material came from central memory CD4+ T cells from blood. All receptors derive from a man under 40 in good health.

This clone has more than one count but fewer than ten. The genes are TRBV29-1 and TRBJ1-2; D is uncertain. Germline-derived CDR1 and CDR2 are SQVTM and ANQGSEA. CDR3 size: 15 residues. Trimming removed 4 bases from V and 4 bases from J, with 19 bases in between. The CDR3 nucleotides are TGCAGCGTTGTCCTAGGTTCTGGCGGCGCCTATGGCTACACCTTC. Protein sequence: CSVVLGSGGAYGYTF.

CDR3 DNA: TGCAGCGTTATCACGACAGGGGGTGGAGAGACCCAGTACTTC. This encodes CSVITTGGGETQYF. This chain links TRBV29-1 with TRBJ2-5; 9 nucleotides line up with TRBD1. The CDR3 sequence is 14 residues long. CDR1 SQVTM and CDR2 ANQGSEA come from the germline V gene. The V and J ends lost 5 bases and 4 bases, in that order; junction bases with no gene match: 8.

The V and J genes are TRBV5-6 and TRBJ1-1, with D possibly being TRBD1 (5 bases). V was cut by 1 base and J by 4 bases, with 11 bases left in between. CDR3 length: 14 residues. Germline CDR1 is SGHDT and CDR2 is YYEEEE. Written as DNA, the CDR3 is TGTGCCAGCAGCTTGATGATTCAGGGCACTGAAGCTTTCTTT. Protein sequence: CASSLMIQGTEAFF.

The rearrangement uses TRBV7-2 and TRBJ2-3, with 7 positions matching TRBD1. Germline trimming cut 5 bases from V and 7 bases from J; bases unmatched to any gene: 12. The germline gives CDR1 SGHTA, CDR2 FQGNSA. This CDR3 comprises 15 residues. The CDR3 region has the DNA TGTGCCAGCAGCCCACAGGGGTCTTTGGCAAATACGCAGTATTTT. Amino acids: CASSPQGSLANTQYF.

A few counts support this clone. The chain employs TRBV5-1 and TRBJ1-1, with D perhaps TRBD1 (5 bases). The V gene lost 5 bases and the J gene lost 1 base, with 12 bases spanning the gap. Germline assignment: CDR1 SGHRS and CDR2 YFSETQ. The CDR3 has 14 residues. The CDR3 region has the DNA TGCGCCAGCAGGCTACAGGATAGGAACACTGAAGCTTTCTTT. Amino acid sequence: CASRLQDRNTEAFF. Looking up the rest from reference TRBV5-1 and TRBJ1-1 gives the full variable domain: KAGVTQTPRYLIKTRGQQVTLSCSPISGHRSVSWYQQTPGQGLQFLFEYFSETQRNKGNFPGRFSGRQFSNSRSEMNVSTLELGDSALYLCASRLQDRNTEAFFGQGTRLTVV.

This clone was observed once. The chain combines TRBV5-1 with TRBJ2-7, with D tentatively TRBD2 (7 bases). Deletions cut 5 bases from V and 4 bases from J, with 19 bases between. Per germline, CDR1 SGHRS and CDR2 YFSETQ. This CDR3 comprises 15 residues. As DNA, the CDR3 is TGCGCCAGCAGTTCCGGGGGGCCCCCTCTATACGAGCAGTACTTC. This codes for CASSSGGPPLYEQYF.

This clone was observed a handful of times. The genes are TRBV6-5 and TRBJ1-2, with TRBD1 identical over 7 bases. V was pared by 5 bases and J by 2 bases, with 2 bases of the junction left unmatched. CDR3 length: 13 residues. Looked up from germline, CDR1 is MNHEY and CDR2 is SVGAGI. This CDR3 is CASSEQGNYGYTF. The CDR3 nucleotides read TGTGCCAGCAGTGAACAGGGGAACTATGGCTACACCTTC.